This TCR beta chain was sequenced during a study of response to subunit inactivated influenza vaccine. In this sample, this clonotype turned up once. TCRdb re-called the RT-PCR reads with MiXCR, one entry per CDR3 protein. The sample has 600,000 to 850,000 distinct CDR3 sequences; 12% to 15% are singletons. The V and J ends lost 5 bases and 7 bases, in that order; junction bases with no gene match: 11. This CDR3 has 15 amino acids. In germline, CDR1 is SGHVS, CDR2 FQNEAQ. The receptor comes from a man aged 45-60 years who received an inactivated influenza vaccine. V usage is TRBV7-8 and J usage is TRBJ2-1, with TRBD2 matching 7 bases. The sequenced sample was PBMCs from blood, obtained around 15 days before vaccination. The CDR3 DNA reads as TGTGCCAGCAGCCATGGACTAGAGGGTAAAAATGAGCAGTTCTTC. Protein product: CASSHGLEGKNEQFF.